The 30 T cell receptor beta chains below come from one sample, sequenced in a study of cytomegalovirus exposure and HLA in healthy donors. PCR employed 60 Vbeta and 13 Jbeta primers. Sequencing used immunoSEQ multiplex PCR; TCRdb keeps in-frame clones, though not all of them. The table lists approximately 210,000 clones, about 81% of them singletons, with roughly 6% in the top ten. Material for sequencing was PBMCs. The receptors stem from a man aged 35-49 years in good health and CMV-seropositive.

CDR3 loop: CASSSLTGTGELFF. The CDR3 nucleotides read TGTGCCAGCAGCTCACTAACAGGCACCGGGGAGCTGTTTTTT. The chain is built from TRBV11-2 and TRBJ2-2, with D perhaps matching TRBD1 (5 bases). Trimming left V 4 bases short and J 4 bases short, with 10 bases between. Germline V gene lookup returns CDR1 SGHAT and CDR2 FQNNGV. This CDR3 contains 14 residues.

V and J are TRBV19 and TRBJ2-7; TRBD1 is a possible D gene (6 bases). Per the germline V gene, CDR1 is LNHDA and CDR2 is SQIVND (reference sequence). CDR3 length: 15 amino acids. V lost 0 bases, J lost 6 bases, and 15 bases lay in between. CDR3 sequence (DNA): TGTGCCAGTAGTATAGAGAGGACAGCGAGGCGCGAGCAGTACTTC. Translated: CASSIERTARREQYF.

The J gene is TRBJ2-7, the V gene TRBV7-9; TRBD1 matches 8 bases. The CDR3 consists of 15 residues. Trimming took 3 bases from V and 4 from J; bases not matched to a gene: 8. Germline loops: CDR1 SEHNR, CDR2 FQNEAQ (reference sequence). CDR3 residues: CASSFAPGQAYEQYV. The CDR3 bases are TGTGCCAGCAGCTTCGCTCCGGGACAGGCTTACGAGCAGTACGTC.

The rearrangement links TRBV5-1 to TRBJ1-1; tentatively, D is TRBD1 (6 bases). CDR3 size: 12 residues. The germline gives CDR1 SGHRS, CDR2 YFSETQ. The V end was cut by 5 bases, the J end by 11 bases, with 16 bases between. CDR3 coding DNA: TGCGCCAGCAGTCCTGACAGGATCATGGCTTTCTTT. As protein: CASSPDRIMAFF.

For the CDR3, the DNA is TGCGCCAGCAGTTCGGGACAGGAGTTTGAAAAACTGTTTTTT. Protein product: CASSSGQEFEKLFF. V usage is TRBV5-1 and J usage is TRBJ1-4, with TRBD1 matching 8 bases. With 5 bases clipped from V and 7 bases from J, the junction kept 7 bases outside the gene matches. The germline CDR1 and CDR2 sequences are SGHRS and YFSETQ. There are 14 residues in the CDR3.

The DNA of the CDR3 is TGCGCCAGCAGCCGGGACAGCGGAAATCAGCCCCAGCATTTT. Amino acid sequence: CASSRDSGNQPQHF. V usage is TRBV5-1 and J usage is TRBJ1-5; TRBD1 agrees at 7 bases. The CDR3 sequence is 14 residues long. CDR1 SGHRS and CDR2 YFSETQ come from the germline V gene. Losses at the gene ends were 4 bases for V and 4 bases for J; bases not matched to a gene: 5.

The chain combines TRBV10-3 with TRBJ1-2; D is perhaps TRBD1 (6 bases). This CDR3 has 12 amino acids. Germline V gene sequence: CDR1 ENHRY, CDR2 SYGVKD. Deletions cut 2 bases from V and 5 bases from J, with 6 bases between. The CDR3 protein is CAISEDRYGYTF. In DNA, the CDR3 is TGTGCCATCAGTGAGGACAGGTATGGCTACACCTTC.

The chain is built from TRBV13 and TRBJ1-1, with TRBD1 as a possible D gene (6 bases). CDR1 PRHDT and CDR2 FYEKMQ come from the germline V gene (reference sequence). The V end lost 5 bases, the J end lost 0 bases, and 13 bases lay between the germline ends. The CDR3 has 15 amino acids. Here the CDR3 reads CASSLYGDMNTEAFF. The CDR3 DNA is TGTGCCAGCAGCCTTTACGGGGACATGAACACTGAAGCTTTCTTT.

V is TRBV7-8 and J is TRBJ2-7; possibly TRBD2 for D (5 bases). V lost 0 bases, J lost 3 bases, and 12 bases lay in between. Looked up from germline, CDR1 is SGHVS and CDR2 is FQNEAQ. The CDR3 is made up of 15 amino acids. CDR3 in amino acids: CASSLARISVYEQYV. The CDR3 DNA reads as TGTGCCAGCAGCTTAGCGCGGATTAGCGTCTACGAGCAGTACGTC.

DNA for the CDR3: TGTGCCAGCAGTGACGGTTCGGGGTATCGCGATCAGCCCCAGCATTTT. Translating it yields CASSDGSGYRDQPQHF. The J gene is TRBJ1-5, the V gene TRBV6-1; no clear D gene. Germline-derived CDR1 and CDR2 are MNHNS and SASEGT. The CDR3 is 16 residues long. V lost 3 bases to trimming and J lost 5 bases, with 17 bases between them.

This CDR3 reads CASSLSASAIYEQYF. In DNA, the CDR3 is TGTGCCAGCAGTTTATCGGCTAGCGCAATCTACGAGCAGTACTTC. The rearrangement joins TRBV27 to TRBJ2-7; D might be TRBD2 (6 bases). From germline, CDR1 is MNHEY and CDR2 SMNVEV (reference sequence). The CDR3 is 15 amino acids. Trimming cost V 0 bases and J 3 bases, with 12 bases left between them.

The V and J genes are TRBV7-9 and TRBJ2-7; D may be TRBD1 (5 bases). V lost 5 bases to trimming and J lost 6 bases, with 17 bases between them. This CDR3 has 14 residues. Looked up from germline, CDR1 is SEHNR and CDR2 is FQNEAQ (reference sequence). The chain's CDR3 is CASSPRQKVTEQYF. As DNA, the CDR3 is TGTGCCAGCAGCCCCCGACAGAAAGTGACCGAGCAGTACTTC.

Only a few counts were recorded for this clone. In the same sample, other DNA sequences code for this CDR3. The chain has TRBV5-1 and TRBJ2-1, with 9 positions matching TRBD1. The length of the CDR3 is 15 residues. Looked up from germline, CDR1 is SGHRS and CDR2 is YFSETQ. Unmatched junction bases numbered 2, after V lost 3 bases and J lost 1 base. CDR3 protein: CASSSGTGSYNEQFF. CDR3 DNA: TGCGCCAGCAGCTCCGGGACAGGGTCCTACAATGAGCAGTTCTTC.

This clone was recorded only once. The chain is built from TRBV27 and TRBJ2-5; the D is unclear. With 3 bases removed from V and 0 bases from J, the gap between germline ends came to 5 bases. Germline V gives CDR1 MNHEY, CDR2 SMNVEV (reference sequence). The CDR3 has 13 amino acids. The CDR3 region is CASSFGYQETQYF. The CDR3 DNA follows: TGTGCCAGCAGTTTCGGGTACCAAGAGACCCAGTACTTC.

This clone has just a few counts. J is TRBJ1-2 and V is TRBV27, with D uncertain. The CDR3 runs to 14 residues. Per the germline V gene, CDR1 is MNHEY and CDR2 is SMNVEV (reference sequence). V shed 2 bases and J shed 5 bases, with 12 bases lying between them. The CDR3 reads CASSLMWSTYGYTF. For the CDR3, the DNA is TGTGCCAGCAGTTTAATGTGGAGCACATATGGCTACACCTTC.

This chain uses TRBV7-8 with TRBJ2-3; D ambiguous. V dropped 2 bases and J dropped 4 bases, with 13 bases sitting between them. CDR1 is SGHVS and CDR2 is FQNEAQ in the germline V gene. This CDR3 contains 15 residues. This CDR3 reads CASSLIIQSSDTQYF. CDR3 coding DNA: TGTGCCAGCAGCTTAATTATTCAGTCATCAGATACGCAGTATTTT.

This clone has more than one count but fewer than ten. The chain uses TRBV11-2 and TRBJ1-3; possible D gene TRBD1, 5 bases. This CDR3 contains 16 residues. Germline values: CDR1 SGHAT, CDR2 FQNNGV. Trimming left V 5 bases short and J 5 bases short, with 19 bases between. The CDR3 region has the DNA TGTGCCAGCAGCCCGATGTCGGGGGAAATCCGAAACACCATATATTTT. Translating it yields CASSPMSGEIRNTIYF. The complete variable domain, with remaining parts taken from reference TRBV11-2 and TRBJ1-3, reads EAGVAQSPRYKIIEKRQSVAFWCNPISGHATLYWYQQILGQGPKLLIQFQNNGVVDDSQLPKDRFSAERLKGVDSTLKIQPAKLEDSAVYLCASSPMSGEIRNTIYFGEGSWLTVV.

This clone was counted a few times. CDR3 nucleotides: TGTGCCAGCAGCTCCCGGACTAGCGGGAGAGGGGAGCTGTTTTTT. It translates to CASSSRTSGRGELFF. The chain recombines TRBV11-3 with TRBJ2-2; 13 bases are a match to TRBD2. This CDR3 is built from 15 residues. Unmatched junction bases numbered 4, after V lost 4 bases and J lost 8 bases. Germline values: CDR1 SGHNT, CDR2 YENEEA.

The V gene is TRBV11-2, the J gene TRBJ2-6; the match to TRBD1 covers 8 bases. The trim removed 4 bases at V and 2 bases at J, leaving 1 base unmatched. Germline assignment: CDR1 SGHAT and CDR2 FQNNGV. The CDR3 spans 15 residues. The CDR3 reads CASSSTGAGANVLTF. The CDR3 DNA reads TGTGCCAGCAGCTCGACAGGGGCTGGGGCCAACGTCCTGACTTTC. Combining the CDR3 with reference TRBV11-2 and TRBJ2-6 gives the whole variable domain EAGVAQSPRYKIIEKRQSVAFWCNPISGHATLYWYQQILGQGPKLLIQFQNNGVVDDSQLPKDRFSAERLKGVDSTLKIQPAKLEDSAVYLCASSSTGAGANVLTFGAGSRLTVL.

V gene TRBV14 combines with J gene TRBJ2-3, with D perhaps TRBD2 (6 bases). Trimming took off 0 bases at V and 0 bases at J, with 13 bases between the two ends. Germline CDR1 and CDR2: SGHDN and FVKESK. The CDR3 length is 17 residues. CDR3 amino acids: CASSQEMGRLSTDTQYF. As DNA, the CDR3 is TGTGCCAGCAGCCAAGAAATGGGGAGGCTTAGCACAGATACGCAGTATTTT.

The CDR3 loop reads CASSIAGGPKYNEQFF. CDR3 DNA sequence: TGTGCCAGTTCCATAGCGGGGGGGCCGAAATACAATGAGCAGTTCTTC. The V and J genes are TRBV7-9 and TRBJ2-1, with 11 bases identical to TRBD2. The germline gives CDR1 SEHNR, CDR2 FQNEAQ (reference sequence). Trimming took 9 bases from V and 4 from J; bases not matched to a gene: 11. This CDR3 is 16 amino acids long.

Only one count was recorded for this clone. J is TRBJ2-3 and V is TRBV6-5; 9 bases fit TRBD2. V trimming: 2 bases; J trimming: 7 bases; junction bases outside the gene matches: 4. Germline CDR1 reads MNHEY; CDR2 reads SVGAGI. This CDR3 region has 14 residues. For the CDR3, the DNA is TGTGCCAGCAGTTACGGGCTAGCGGGGCATACGCAGTATTTT. Amino acid sequence: CASSYGLAGHTQYF.

The chain uses TRBV5-1 and TRBJ1-2; no reliable D call. CDR3 length: 14 amino acids. Germline assignment: CDR1 SGHRS and CDR2 YFSETQ. The V gene lost 0 bases and the J gene lost 1 base, with 7 bases spanning the gap. The CDR3 region has the DNA TGCGCCAGCAGCTTGGGGAGGATTAACTATGGCTACACCTTC. Its translation is CASSLGRINYGYTF.

This clone was seen just once. The rearrangement links TRBV27 to TRBJ2-7; 8 bases are shared with TRBD1. The ends lost 3 bases at V and 3 bases at J; junction bases unmatched: 4. The CDR3 extends over 14 amino acids. In germline, CDR1 is MNHEY, CDR2 SMNVEV (reference sequence). The CDR3 sequence is CASSFGTGSYEQYF. CDR3 nucleotides: TGTGCCAGCAGTTTTGGGACAGGAAGCTACGAGCAGTACTTC.

The chain links TRBV6-1 to TRBJ2-7, with D perhaps TRBD1 (6 bases). The CDR3 spans 15 residues. Germline CDR1 is MNHNS and CDR2 is SASEGT. V was pared by 7 bases and J by 6 bases, with 22 bases between. CDR3: CASKGVVSSFREQYV. The CDR3, as DNA: TGTGCCAGCAAGGGGGTGGTGTCTAGTTTCCGCGAGCAGTACGTC.

The chain employs TRBV29-1 and TRBJ2-2; TRBD1 matches at 7 bases. The germline gives CDR1 SQVTM, CDR2 ANQGSEA. V was pared by 8 bases and J by 4 bases, with 4 bases of the junction left unmatched. This CDR3 is built from 12 residues. The CDR3 region has the DNA TGCAGCTTCAGGGGGACCACCGGGGAGCTGTTTTTT. As protein: CSFRGTTGELFF.

Concerning this clone itself: Mismatch with germline at one junction end may stem from a read error. The sample holds other DNA sequences that translate to the same CDR3. The CDR3 region has the DNA TGCGCCAGCAGCCCCGAAGCGGGAGTATCCTACAATGAACAGTTCTTC. Its translation: CASSPEAGVSYNEQFF. The chain is built from TRBV5-1 and TRBJ2-1, with 8 bases identical to TRBD2. Germline CDR1 reads SGHRS; CDR2 reads YFSETQ. CDR3 length equals 16 residues.

V and J are TRBV5-1 and TRBJ2-7; D remains unclear. With 0 bases removed from V and 0 bases from J, the gap between germline ends came to 10 bases. This CDR3 has 15 residues. Germline assignment: CDR1 SGHRS and CDR2 YFSETQ. CDR3 nucleotide sequence: TGCGCCAGCAGCTTGGCTGGCCACAACTCCTACGAGCAGTACTTC. Translating it yields CASSLAGHNSYEQYF.

The chain couples TRBV10-2 to TRBJ1-5; 11 nucleotides line up with TRBD1. The CDR3 is 14 amino acids. The trim removed 10 bases at V and 5 bases at J, leaving 7 bases unmatched. CDR1 is WSHSY and CDR2 is SAAADI in the germline V gene. CDR3 in amino acids: CATRKGQGDQPQHF. The CDR3 DNA is TGCGCCACAAGAAAGGGACAGGGGGATCAGCCCCAGCATTTT.

As regards this clone: At one end the junction does not follow the germline gene, possibly because of a read error. The rearrangement joins TRBV5-4 to TRBJ1-1; D is unclear. CDR3 length equals 11 residues. Germline V gene lookup returns CDR1 SGHNT and CDR2 YYREEE (reference sequence). The CDR3 nucleotides are TGTGCCAGCAGCCGAGACACTGAAGCTTCCTTT. This translates into CASSRDTEASF.